This T cell receptor beta chain was profiled in a study of technical replicates of blood from a few donors. Only in-frame clones appear in the TCRdb table, and some are missing; sequencing was by immunoSEQ multiplex PCR. The sample yields tens of thousands of clones, 65% to 90% seen once. The CDR3 is 15 residues long. Trimming took off 1 base at V and 1 base at J, with 10 bases between the two ends. Germline CDR1 is SGHTA and CDR2 is FQGNSA. Specimen: PBMCs. The chain uses TRBV7-2 and TRBJ1-2; D call uncertain. This TCR came from a human donor in good health. Some clones in this sample may be carry-over from other donors' samples. CDR3 protein: CASSLVVRDNYGYTF. In DNA, the CDR3 is TGTGCCAGCAGCTTAGTTGTGCGGGATAACTATGGCTACACCTTC.